Detailed here is one TCR beta chain. Its specificity is not known. The Oncomine TCR Beta short-read assay was what sequenced the DNA obtained from cultured CD4+ T cells. TCRdb redid the calling of the PCR reads with MiXCR, one entry per CDR3 protein. The data contain approximately 10,000 distinct CDR3 sequences, over 50% of them singletons. The source of the sample is a study of vaccination and CD4 T cells after COVID-19. Study in general: Overlapping spike peptides of SARS-CoV-2, HCoV-NL63, HCoV-OC43 and HCoV-229E stimulated the cells.

The CDR3 length is 11 residues. From germline, CDR1 is MNHNS and CDR2 SASEGT. Overall study results and limits: Spike mono-reactivity was evident in 304 of the 307 vaccine-specific clones derived from convalescent patients.

The treatment denotes: approximately nine-day PBMC culture with coronavirus spike peptide pools or control peptides (ViraFEST assay). The sample taken for sequencing was CD4+ T cells from blood, cultured in vitro. The V gene is TRBV6-1, the J gene TRBJ1-2; D call uncertain. The sequence was collected from a human donor who had recovered from COVID-19. The DNA for the CDR3 is TGTGTTTCGGGCGGACCCTATGGCTACACCTTC. This translates into CVSGGPYGYTF.